A selection of T cell receptor beta chains follows, all from one sample in a study of T-cell memory formation after mild COVID-19. TCRdb fed the 5' RACE reads into MiXCR, producing one record per CDR3 protein. The sample records about 600,000 distinct CDR3 sequences, roughly a fifth being singletons. The sequencing sample was made of PBMCs or a T cell subset sorted from them (not recorded which). The receptors here all came from an adult woman who had mild COVID-19 (a few samples of this study predate the infection). Cell type and time point are not known. Both conserved end residues are part of each CDR3. D genes are given only for firm matches. The size field is filled for only some rows; it gives once, few, many or a size class.

J gene: TRBJ2-7; clone size: NA; V gene: TRBV7-8; D gene: TRBD1; CDR3 protein: CASSLASATGWAYEQYF; CDR3 DNA: TGTGCCAGCAGCTTAGCGTCCGCGACAGGGTGGGCCTACGAGCAGTACTTC
J gene: TRBJ1-2; clone size: few; V gene: TRBV19; D gene: NA; CDR3 protein: CASSIETVYGYTF; CDR3 DNA: TGTGCCAGTAGTATAGAGACGGTCTATGGCTACACCTTC
J gene: TRBJ1-1; clone size: NA; V gene: TRBV6-5; D gene: NA; CDR3 protein: CASSYSGARGGREAFF; CDR3 DNA: TGTGCCAGCAGTTACTCGGGGGCTAGGGGGGGGCGCGAAGCTTTCTTT
J gene: TRBJ2-3; clone size: few; V gene: TRBV19; D gene: TRBD2; CDR3 protein: CASSRTSGTRRGDTQYF; CDR3 DNA: TGTGCCAGTAGTAGAACCTCCGGGACTAGAAGGGGAGATACGCAGTATTTT
J gene: TRBJ1-2; clone size: NA; V gene: TRBV5-1; D gene: TRBD1; CDR3 protein: CASSWNTGEAGYTF; CDR3 DNA: TGCGCCAGCAGCTGGAATACAGGGGAAGCTGGCTACACCTTC
J gene: TRBJ1-1; clone size: few; V gene: TRBV29-1; D gene: NA; CDR3 protein: CSVHLTLNTEAFF; CDR3 DNA: TGCAGCGTTCATCTTACCCTGAACACTGAAGCTTTCTTT
J gene: TRBJ1-3; clone size: few; V gene: TRBV12-3/TRBV12-4; D gene: NA; CDR3 protein: CASSNGPIGNTIYF; CDR3 DNA: TGTGCCAGCAGTAACGGACCTATCGGAAACACCATATATTTT
J gene: TRBJ2-1; clone size: NA; V gene: TRBV5-1; D gene: NA; CDR3 protein: CASSLGLTDYNEQFF; CDR3 DNA: TGCGCCAGCAGCTTAGGGCTAACAGACTACAATGAGCAGTTCTTC
J gene: TRBJ2-3; clone size: NA; V gene: TRBV20-1; D gene: TRBD2; CDR3 protein: CSARVRGGRTDTQYF; CDR3 DNA: TGCAGTGCTAGAGTTCGCGGGGGGCGCACAGATACGCAGTATTTT
J gene: TRBJ2-3; clone size: few; V gene: TRBV7-3; D gene: TRBD2; CDR3 protein: CASSSRTSGNADTQYF; CDR3 DNA: TGTGCCAGCAGCTCGCGGACTAGCGGGAATGCAGATACGCAGTATTTT
J gene: TRBJ1-4; clone size: NA; V gene: TRBV20-1; D gene: NA; CDR3 protein: CSARRGPTNEKLFF; CDR3 DNA: TGCAGTGCTAGACGGGGTCCAACTAATGAAAAACTGTTTTTT
J gene: TRBJ1-1; clone size: few; V gene: TRBV29-1; D gene: NA; CDR3 protein: CSVGESGQGVNTEAFF; CDR3 DNA: TGCAGCGTTGGGGAGTCGGGGCAGGGCGTGAACACTGAAGCTTTCTTT
J gene: TRBJ1-1; clone size: few; V gene: TRBV7-8; D gene: TRBD1; CDR3 protein: CASSLATGLPEAFF; CDR3 DNA: TGTGCCAGCAGCCTAGCGACAGGGCTGCCTGAAGCTTTCTTT
J gene: TRBJ1-6; clone size: NA; V gene: TRBV27; D gene: NA; CDR3 protein: CASSLKEARSSYNSPLHF; CDR3 DNA: TGTGCCAGCAGTTTAAAAGAAGCCCGGAGCTCCTATAATTCACCCCTCCACTTT
J gene: TRBJ2-2; clone size: NA; V gene: TRBV9; D gene: TRBD2; CDR3 protein: CASSQRRGRTGELFF; CDR3 DNA: TGTGCCAGCAGCCAAAGGCGGGGGAGAACCGGGGAGCTGTTTTTT
J gene: TRBJ2-7; clone size: NA; V gene: TRBV7-6; D gene: TRBD2; CDR3 protein: CASSSARTSGSLDEQYF; CDR3 DNA: TGTGCCAGCAGCTCCGCGAGGACTAGCGGGAGTCTCGACGAGCAGTACTTC
J gene: TRBJ2-1; clone size: NA; V gene: TRBV24-1; D gene: TRBD1; CDR3 protein: CATSDLRGQRSYNEQFF; CDR3 DNA: TGTGCCACCAGTGATTTGCGGGGACAGAGGTCCTACAATGAGCAGTTCTTC
J gene: TRBJ2-2; clone size: NA; V gene: TRBV5-1; D gene: NA; CDR3 protein: CASSDGQTGELFF; CDR3 DNA: TGCGCCAGCAGCGACGGACAGACCGGGGAGCTGTTTTTT
J gene: TRBJ2-1; clone size: many; V gene: TRBV5-1; D gene: NA; CDR3 protein: CASSPGVGAEYNEQFF; CDR3 DNA: TGCGCCAGCAGCCCGGGGGTGGGGGCCGAATACAATGAGCAGTTCTTC
J gene: TRBJ1-2; clone size: NA; V gene: TRBV6-2/TRBV6-3; D gene: NA; CDR3 protein: CASSVNYGYTF; CDR3 DNA: TGTGCCAGCAGTGTCAACTATGGCTACACCTTC
J gene: TRBJ2-1; clone size: NA; V gene: TRBV14; D gene: NA; CDR3 protein: CASSKWDSESEQFF; CDR3 DNA: TGTGCCAGCAGCAAGTGGGATAGCGAGAGTGAGCAGTTCTTC
J gene: TRBJ1-2; clone size: few; V gene: TRBV29-1; D gene: NA; CDR3 protein: CSVTPGSGYGYTF; CDR3 DNA: TGCAGCGTTACCCCGGGGTCAGGCTATGGCTACACCTTC
J gene: TRBJ2-7; clone size: few; V gene: TRBV11-2; D gene: TRBD2; CDR3 protein: CASSLPGLAGLKEQYF; CDR3 DNA: TGTGCCAGCAGCTTGCCTGGACTAGCGGGACTGAAGGAGCAGTACTTC
J gene: TRBJ2-5; clone size: NA; V gene: TRBV6-1; D gene: NA; CDR3 protein: CASSSRDSGLWETQYF; CDR3 DNA: TGTGCCAGCAGTTCTCGGGACAGCGGGCTGTGGGAGACCCAGTACTTC
J gene: TRBJ2-5; clone size: few; V gene: TRBV30; D gene: NA; CDR3 protein: CAWNLRVGETQYF; CDR3 DNA: TGTGCCTGGAATCTGAGGGTCGGAGAGACCCAGTACTTC
J gene: TRBJ2-7; clone size: NA; V gene: TRBV20-1; D gene: NA; CDR3 protein: CSARPPGDYEQYF; CDR3 DNA: TGCAGTGCTAGGCCTCCGGGAGACTACGAGCAGTACTTC
J gene: TRBJ2-1; clone size: few; V gene: TRBV9; D gene: TRBD2; CDR3 protein: CASSVKTSRINEQFF; CDR3 DNA: TGTGCCAGCAGCGTAAAGACTAGCCGGATCAATGAGCAGTTCTTC
J gene: TRBJ2-7; clone size: NA; V gene: TRBV5-5; D gene: TRBD1; CDR3 protein: CASSLTSRDRYSYEQYF; CDR3 DNA: TGTGCCAGCAGCTTGACAAGCCGGGACAGGTACTCCTACGAGCAGTACTTC
J gene: TRBJ2-3; clone size: NA; V gene: TRBV30; D gene: TRBD2; CDR3 protein: CAWGTSGNTDTQYF; CDR3 DNA: TGTGCCTGGGGGACTAGTGGAAACACAGATACGCAGTATTTT
J gene: TRBJ1-2; clone size: NA; V gene: TRBV7-3; D gene: NA; CDR3 protein: CASSRGEHDGYTF; CDR3 DNA: TGTGCCAGCAGCCGCGGGGAGCATGATGGCTACACCTTC
J gene: TRBJ1-3; clone size: few; V gene: TRBV7-6; D gene: NA; CDR3 protein: CASKSSNSGNTIYF; CDR3 DNA: TGTGCCAGCAAAAGTAGCAACTCTGGAAACACCATATATTTT
J gene: TRBJ2-2; clone size: many; V gene: TRBV24-1; D gene: TRBD1; CDR3 protein: CATSDSPWGTGRSGELFF; CDR3 DNA: TGTGCCACCAGTGATTCACCGTGGGGGACAGGTCGGTCCGGGGAGCTGTTTTTT
J gene: TRBJ1-3; clone size: NA; V gene: TRBV15; D gene: TRBD1; CDR3 protein: CATSRDPGQGAGGNTIYF; CDR3 DNA: TGTGCCACCAGCAGAGATCCCGGCCAGGGGGCGGGTGGAAACACCATATATTTT
J gene: TRBJ2-1; clone size: few; V gene: TRBV24-1; D gene: NA; CDR3 protein: CATSDSGRGRNEQFF; CDR3 DNA: TGTGCCACCAGTGATTCCGGACGGGGAAGAAATGAGCAGTTCTTC
J gene: TRBJ1-4; clone size: NA; V gene: TRBV5-1; D gene: NA; CDR3 protein: CASSSPGGTNEKLFF; CDR3 DNA: TGCGCCAGCTCCTCCCCGGGGGGAACTAATGAAAAACTGTTTTTT
J gene: TRBJ2-2; clone size: NA; V gene: TRBV7-3; D gene: TRBD2; CDR3 protein: CASSLVPGASGNTGELFF; CDR3 DNA: TGTGCCAGCAGCTTAGTGCCCGGGGCTAGCGGGAACACCGGGGAGCTGTTTTTT
J gene: TRBJ1-2; clone size: many; V gene: TRBV5-6; D gene: NA; CDR3 protein: CASSLRGGGYTF; CDR3 DNA: TGTGCCAGCAGCTTGAGGGGAGGTGGCTACACCTTC
J gene: TRBJ1-1; clone size: few; V gene: TRBV3-1; D gene: TRBD1; CDR3 protein: CATTGTGGVSFF; CDR3 DNA: TGTGCCACTACAGGGACAGGAGGGGTTTCTTTCTTT
J gene: TRBJ2-1; clone size: NA; V gene: TRBV11-2; D gene: NA; CDR3 protein: CASSLETLNEQFF; CDR3 DNA: TGTGCCAGCAGCTTAGAAACCCTCAATGAGCAGTTCTTC
J gene: TRBJ1-1; clone size: NA; V gene: TRBV12-3/TRBV12-4; D gene: NA; CDR3 protein: CASSFVGDGTEAFF; CDR3 DNA: TGTGCCAGCAGTTTCGTCGGGGATGGCACTGAAGCTTTCTTT
J gene: TRBJ2-1; clone size: few; V gene: TRBV7-2; D gene: TRBD1; CDR3 protein: CASSLEGQGTQFF; CDR3 DNA: TGTGCCAGCAGCTTAGAGGGACAGGGGACGCAGTTCTTC
J gene: TRBJ2-1; clone size: few; V gene: TRBV4-1; D gene: TRBD2; CDR3 protein: CASSQDSGLAGVNEQFF; CDR3 DNA: TGCGCCAGCAGCCAAGACTCCGGACTAGCGGGGGTCAATGAGCAGTTCTTC
J gene: TRBJ2-7; clone size: many; V gene: TRBV5-1; D gene: TRBD2; CDR3 protein: CASSPAGTSGGNEQYF; CDR3 DNA: TGCGCCAGCAGCCCCGCCGGGACTAGCGGGGGGAATGAGCAGTACTTC
J gene: TRBJ2-3; clone size: NA; V gene: TRBV18; D gene: NA; CDR3 protein: CASSPPESQRVTQYF; CDR3 DNA: TGTGCCAGCTCACCGCCAGAGTCCCAACGGGTTACGCAGTATTTT
J gene: TRBJ1-2; clone size: NA; V gene: TRBV27; D gene: TRBD1; CDR3 protein: CASSLRTGENYGYTF; CDR3 DNA: TGTGCCAGCAGTCTAAGGACAGGGGAGAACTATGGCTACACCTTC
J gene: TRBJ1-3; clone size: few; V gene: TRBV6-1; D gene: NA; CDR3 protein: CATRDTLFGNTIYF; CDR3 DNA: TGTGCCACCAGAGATACCCTCTTTGGAAACACCATATATTTT
J gene: TRBJ1-2; clone size: NA; V gene: TRBV7-8; D gene: NA; CDR3 protein: CASSQAPGGANYGYTF; CDR3 DNA: TGTGCCAGCAGCCAAGCCCCGGGGGGGGCTAACTATGGCTACACCTTC
J gene: TRBJ2-3; clone size: once; V gene: TRBV7-9; D gene: NA; CDR3 protein: CASSSPVPGYTDTQYF; CDR3 DNA: TGTGCCAGCAGCTCCCCGGTCCCCGGATACACAGATACGCAGTATTTT
J gene: TRBJ2-1; clone size: NA; V gene: TRBV5-1; D gene: TRBD2; CDR3 protein: CASSLRSSGGARNEQFF; CDR3 DNA: TGCGCCAGCAGCTTGAGGTCTAGCGGGGGGGCTCGGAATGAGCAGTTCTTC